The 7 T cell receptor beta chains below come from one sample, sequenced in a study of CD4 T cell repertoires in COVID-19. TCRdb's copy holds only in-frame clones and misses some; the assay was immunoSEQ multiplex PCR. This repertoire shows some 71,000 clones, roughly 85% found once; its top ten account for roughly 0.6%. The sequencing here drew on CD4+ T cells from peripheral blood, taken after recovery from COVID-19. These receptors were collected from a human donor who had COVID-19.

This chain uses TRBV28 with TRBJ2-3; TRBD2 aligns across 9 bases. This CDR3 is 16 amino acids long. Trimming at V came to 8 bases and at J to 6 bases, leaving 15 bases not matched to a gene. CDR1 MDHEN and CDR2 SYDVKM come from the germline V gene. CDR3 bases: TGTGCCAGCCCGCCAACCCCCGGGAGCGGGAGGGATACGCAGTATTTT. It specifies CASPPTPGSGRDTQYF.

The gene calls are TRBV9 and TRBJ2-5; 9 bases are a match to TRBD1. This CDR3 has 16 residues. Unmatched junction bases numbered 9, after V lost 4 bases and J lost 2 bases. Germline V lookup: CDR1 SGDLS, CDR2 YYNGEE. CDR3 protein: CASSLPDGTGQETQYF. In DNA, the CDR3 is TGTGCCAGCAGCCTACCTGACGGGACAGGGCAAGAGACCCAGTACTTC.

The J gene is TRBJ1-3, the V gene TRBV6-5; TRBD1 aligns across 7 bases. The J segment lost 3 bases and the V segment lost 5 bases, leaving 7 bases of the junction unmatched. The CDR3 sequence is 15 residues long. Germline CDR1 MNHEY, CDR2 SVGAGI. As DNA, the CDR3 is TGTGCCAGCAGTCCCCAGGGACAGCTTGGAAACACCATATATTTT. This gives the protein CASSPQGQLGNTIYF.

The chain employs TRBV15 and TRBJ1-3; D may be TRBD1 (6 bases). Trimming cost V 4 bases and J 2 bases, with 15 bases left between them. The germline CDR1 and CDR2 sequences are LNHNV and YYDKDF (reference sequence). This CDR3 has 16 residues. CDR3 sequence reads: CATSTGPGVAGNTIYF. CDR3 sequence (DNA): TGTGCCACCAGCACAGGGCCAGGGGTTGCTGGAAACACCATATATTTT.

The V and J genes are TRBV19 and TRBJ2-7; D call uncertain. Germline V gives CDR1 LNHDA, CDR2 SQIVND (reference sequence). Trimming pared 5 bases from V and 6 bases from J, leaving 11 bases between. The CDR3 extends over 12 amino acids. The CDR3 DNA sequence: TGTGCCAGTAGTTCTACACATGGCGAGCAGTACTTC. It translates to CASSSTHGEQYF.

This clone was seen just once. The chain employs TRBV2 and TRBJ2-7; D gene ambiguous. The CDR3 is made up of 14 amino acids. Between the trimmed V and J ends, which lost 1 base and 0 bases, there was a span of 7 bases. CDR1 and CDR2 from the germline V gene are SNHLY and FYNNEI. CDR3 protein: CASSEEVNSYEQYF. The CDR3 DNA is TGTGCCAGCAGTGAAGAGGTCAACTCCTACGAGCAGTACTTC.

The V and J genes are TRBV3-1 (or the pseudogene TRBV3-2) and TRBJ2-3; 7 bases fit TRBD2. The CDR3 runs 15 residues. V was clipped by 2 bases and J by 3 bases; unmatched bases: 5. Germline CDR1 is LGHDT and CDR2 is YNNKEL (reference sequence). CDR3: CASSQSGLETDTQYF. The CDR3 region has the DNA TGTGCCAGCAGCCAATCAGGACTAGAAACAGATACGCAGTATTTT.